The 32 T cell receptor beta chains listed next were all sequenced from one sample in a study of graft-versus-host responses after intestinal transplantation. No cognate antigen is known for these TCRs. The data were produced by immunoSEQ multiplex PCR, yet TCRdb's version contains in-frame clones alone and is incomplete. This sample has about 99,000 clones, with 90% to 95% found just once. The input for sequencing was unstimulated CD8+ T cells sorted from spleen or lymph node cells, taken before intestinal transplant. These receptor sequences come from a human donor who received an intestinal transplant.

The genes are TRBV5-1 and TRBJ2-1; D is possibly TRBD1 (6 bases). The V gene's germline CDR1 is SGHRS and CDR2 YFSETQ. This CDR3 has 15 residues. Trimming pared 1 base from V and 3 bases from J, leaving 11 bases between. CDR3: CASSLSGALYNEQFF. The DNA of the CDR3 is TGCGCCAGCAGCTTGTCAGGGGCCCTCTACAATGAGCAGTTCTTC.

The gene calls are TRBV6-6 and TRBJ1-1, with TRBD1 matching 8 bases. CDR3 size: 16 residues. Germline loops: CDR1 MNHNY, CDR2 SVGAGI (reference sequence). Unmatched junction bases numbered 12, after V lost 5 bases and J lost 4 bases. CDR3 region: CASSPASGGVSTEAFF. In DNA form, the CDR3 reads TGTGCCAGCAGTCCCGCATCAGGGGGCGTGAGCACTGAAGCTTTCTTT.

This sequence joins TRBV9 and TRBJ1-5; unclear D gene. CDR1 is SGDLS and CDR2 is YYNGEE in the germline V gene. V was cut by 3 bases and J by 2 bases, with 9 bases left in between. The CDR3 totals 14 residues. Here the CDR3 reads CASSAAGGNQPQHF. CDR3 nucleotide sequence: TGTGCCAGCAGCGCAGCCGGGGGCAATCAGCCCCAGCATTTT.

This chain joins TRBV27 and TRBJ2-1; D not certain. Germline CDR1 reads MNHEY; CDR2 reads SMNVEV (reference sequence). V was shortened by 5 bases and J by 5 bases, with 13 bases between the two germline ends. The CDR3 is 14 amino acids. The CDR3 region has the DNA TGTGCCAGCAGTGACCCGAATAAAAACAATGAGCAGTTCTTC. Its translation: CASSDPNKNNEQFF.

V gene TRBV9 combines with J gene TRBJ2-1; tentatively, D is TRBD2 (6 bases). The CDR3 totals 13 residues. Trimming cost V 3 bases and J 12 bases, with 16 bases left between them. Germline assignment: CDR1 SGDLS and CDR2 YYNGEE. The CDR3 DNA follows: TGTGCCAGCAGCGCCACGACCACCGGGGGGCAGTTCTTC. Its protein product is CASSATTTGGQFF. Full variable domain (rest looked up from reference TRBV9 and TRBJ2-1): DSGVTQTPKHLITATGQRVTLRCSPRSGDLSVYWYQQSLDQGLQFLIQYYNGEERAKGNILERFSAQQFPDLHSELNLSSLELGDSALYFCASSATTTGGQFFGPGTRLTVL.

The chain carries TRBV5-1 and TRBJ2-1, with 8 bases that match TRBD2. The trim removed 4 bases at V and 4 bases at J, leaving 7 bases unmatched. The CDR3 runs 15 residues. Germline V lookup: CDR1 SGHRS, CDR2 YFSETQ. The CDR3 loop is CASSLSGGQYNEQFF. The CDR3 DNA follows: TGCGCCAGCAGCCTGTCGGGGGGGCAATACAATGAGCAGTTCTTC.

This chain links TRBV15 with TRBJ1-2; D is uncertain. V lost 5 bases, J lost 5 bases, and 27 bases lay in between. Germline CDR1 LNHNV, CDR2 YYDKDF (reference sequence). The CDR3 has 18 residues. The CDR3 is CATSPPKPSGRGLYGYTF. Written as DNA, the CDR3 is TGTGCCACCAGCCCTCCTAAGCCCTCCGGCCGCGGCTTATATGGCTACACCTTC. Full variable domain (missing parts from reference TRBV15 and TRBJ1-2): DAMVIQNPRYQVTQFGKPVTLSCSQTLNHNVMYWYQQKSSQAPKLLFHYYDKDFNNEADTPDNFQSRRPNTSFCFLDIRSPGLGDTAMYLCATSPPKPSGRGLYGYTFGSGTRLTVV.

The V call is TRBV4-2, the J call TRBJ2-2, with a possible D match to TRBD2 (5 bases). The germline V gene has CDR1 LGHNA and CDR2 YNFKEQ. The CDR3 is made up of 15 amino acids. Trimming shortened V by 4 bases and J by 6 bases, and 15 bases separated the two germline ends. In DNA form, the CDR3 reads TGTGCCAGCAGCCCACGGGATTGGGGAGCCGGGGAGCTGTTTTTT. Protein: CASSPRDWGAGELFF.

The gene calls are TRBV6-5 and TRBJ1-6; D may be TRBD1 (5 bases). CDR3 length equals 13 residues. V was shortened by 7 bases and J by 7 bases, with 11 bases between the two germline ends. The germline gives CDR1 MNHEY, CDR2 SVGAGI. CDR3 protein: CASNEGRNSPLHF. CDR3 sequence (DNA): TGTGCCAGCAATGAGGGGCGCAATTCACCCCTCCACTTT.

The chain is built from TRBV30 and TRBJ1-2; TRBD1 matches at 9 bases. Per germline, CDR1 GTSNPN and CDR2 SVGIG (reference sequence). V dropped 3 bases and J dropped 11; count of bases not matched to a gene: 7. The CDR3 contains 12 residues. CDR3 sequence (DNA): TGTGCCTGGAGGGGGGACAGGGTTAATTACACCTTC. Its translation: CAWRGDRVNYTF.

This chain joins TRBV2 and TRBJ2-5; TRBD2 matches at 10 bases. The germline CDR1 and CDR2 sequences are SNHLY and FYNNEI. The V segment lost 1 base and the J segment 5 bases; nucleotides outside the gene matches: 7. The CDR3 totals 16 residues. DNA for the CDR3: TGTGCCAGCAGTGAAGTCCTAGCGGGGGCGGGGGAGACCCAGTACTTC. It specifies CASSEVLAGAGETQYF.

The chain has TRBV30 and TRBJ1-6; no definite D call. From germline, CDR1 is GTSNPN and CDR2 SVGIG (reference sequence). Trimming removed 2 bases from V and 9 bases from J, with 11 bases in between. This CDR3 contains 13 residues. The CDR3 region has the DNA TGTGCCTGGAGTCCTACTGGGGTTTCACCCCTCCACTTT. Translating gives CAWSPTGVSPLHF.

The chain carries TRBV7-8 and TRBJ1-1; 8 bases fit TRBD1. V lost 2 bases, J lost 3 bases, and 8 bases stayed unmatched. The CDR3 contains 16 residues. CDR1 and CDR2 from the germline V gene are SGHVS and FQNEAQ. CDR3 sequence reads: CASSLLGRGQHTEAFF. CDR3 nucleotides: TGTGCCAGCAGCTTACTTGGCAGGGGGCAACACACTGAAGCTTTCTTT.

The genes are TRBV6-5 and TRBJ1-1, with a weak D call TRBD1 (6 bases). CDR3 length: 13 amino acids. Trimming shortened V by 6 bases and J by 5 bases, and 13 bases separated the two germline ends. CDR1 and CDR2 (germline): MNHEY, SVGAGI. This CDR3 is CASRGMRGTEAFF. In nucleotides, the CDR3 is TGTGCCAGCAGGGGGATGAGGGGGACTGAAGCTTTCTTT.

V usage is TRBV2 and J usage is TRBJ1-2; 9 positions agree with TRBD1. With V trimmed by 6 bases and J by 8 bases, 7 bases remained unmatched. In germline, CDR1 is SNHLY, CDR2 FYNNEI. The CDR3 covers 13 residues. Here the CDR3 reads CASRGQGTQGYTF. CDR3 nucleotide sequence: TGTGCCAGCAGGGGACAGGGCACGCAGGGCTACACCTTC.

The rearrangement uses TRBV2 and TRBJ2-7, with D possibly TRBD2 on 5 matching bases. The CDR3 sequence is 14 residues long. Per germline, CDR1 SNHLY and CDR2 FYNNEI. Trimming left V 8 bases short and J 6 bases short, with 20 bases between. Here the CDR3 reads CASAAADRGVEQYF. CDR3 nucleotide sequence: TGTGCCAGCGCGGCAGCCGATCGGGGAGTCGAGCAGTACTTC.

This chain joins TRBV7-9 and TRBJ2-3; 8 positions match TRBD2. J gave up 7 bases and V 1 base, and 16 bases lay outside the gene matches. This CDR3 region has 18 residues. Germline CDR1 reads SEHNR; CDR2 reads FQNEAQ (reference sequence). The CDR3 nucleotides read TGTGCCAGCAGCTTAGTGAGATTCGGCGGGGGGAGTCTGTATACGCAGTATTTT. The encoded protein is CASSLVRFGGGSLYTQYF.

The rearrangement joins TRBV7-9 to TRBJ2-2; 7 bases fit TRBD2. Looked up from germline, CDR1 is SEHNR and CDR2 is FQNEAQ (reference sequence). V gave up 8 bases and J gave up 1 base; unmatched junction bases: 7. This CDR3 spans 15 amino acids. The CDR3 protein is CASPPGGWNTGELFF. CDR3 nucleotide sequence: TGTGCCAGCCCACCGGGGGGATGGAACACCGGGGAGCTGTTTTTT.

Comments on this clone: The same CDR3 is also encoded by other DNA sequences in this sample. The gene calls are TRBV27 and TRBJ2-7; 7 positions agree with TRBD1. Germline loops: CDR1 MNHEY, CDR2 SMNVEV (reference sequence). The length of the CDR3 is 13 residues. With V trimmed by 6 bases and J by 1 base, 3 bases remained unmatched. For the CDR3, the DNA is TGTGCCAGCAGCTTGACAGGGTCCTACGAGCAGTACTTC. This codes for CASSLTGSYEQYF.

V and J are TRBV4-1 and TRBJ2-7; 11 nucleotides match TRBD2. Germline values: CDR1 MGHRA, CDR2 YSYEKL. This CDR3 is 14 amino acids long. V lost 2 bases, J lost 5 bases, and 2 bases stayed unmatched. This CDR3 is CASSQLAGGHEQYF. CDR3 bases: TGCGCCAGCAGCCAACTAGCGGGGGGCCACGAGCAGTACTTC.

This chain uses TRBV9 with TRBJ2-4; 9 bases agree with TRBD2. V dropped 0 bases and J dropped 2; count of bases not matched to a gene: 3. CDR1 SGDLS and CDR2 YYNGEE come from the germline V gene. The CDR3 runs to 16 residues. The CDR3 bases are TGTGCCAGCAGCGTAGGCGGGGGGGCAACCAAAAACATTCAGTACTTC. Its translation is CASSVGGGATKNIQYF. Together with reference TRBV9 and TRBJ2-4, the CDR3 gives the full variable domain: DSGVTQTPKHLITATGQRVTLRCSPRSGDLSVYWYQQSLDQGLQFLIQYYNGEERAKGNILERFSAQQFPDLHSELNLSSLELGDSALYFCASSVGGGATKNIQYFGAGTRLSVL.

V gene TRBV2 combines with J gene TRBJ1-3, with no clear D. The germline CDR1 and CDR2 sequences are SNHLY and FYNNEI. Trimming removed 7 bases from V and 0 bases from J, with 19 bases in between. This CDR3 has 17 residues. This chain's CDR3 is CASKSEPGDFSGNTIYF. The CDR3 coding sequence is TGTGCCAGCAAATCTGAGCCGGGAGATTTCTCTGGAAACACCATATATTTT.

This clone was found a few times. V usage is TRBV7-9 and J usage is TRBJ2-7, with TRBD2 matching 7 bases. In germline, CDR1 is SEHNR, CDR2 FQNEAQ (reference sequence). The CDR3 sequence is 15 residues long. With V trimmed by 4 bases and J by 4 bases, 10 bases remained unmatched. The CDR3 DNA sequence: TGTGCCAGCAGCTATCCGGGACTAAACCAATACGAGCAGTACTTC. The encoded protein is CASSYPGLNQYEQYF.

The CDR3 region is CASSSGLAGSYEQYF. The CDR3 DNA follows: TGTGCCAGCAGTTCGGGACTAGCGGGATCCTACGAGCAGTACTTC. This rearrangement joins TRBV6-6 to TRBJ2-7, with TRBD2 identical over 13 bases. The CDR3 contains 15 residues. V dropped 4 bases and J dropped 1; count of bases not matched to a gene: 1. The germline V gene has CDR1 MNHNY and CDR2 SVGAGI (reference sequence).

The chain uses TRBV4-1 and TRBJ2-7, with D perhaps matching TRBD2 (5 bases). The CDR3 spans 14 residues. Germline CDR1 and CDR2: MGHRA and YSYEKL. V was clipped by 4 bases and J by 3 bases, with 13 bases between them. The CDR3 DNA sequence: TGCGCCAGCAGCCTCGAACGGGGAATCTACGAGCAGTACTTC. It is translated as CASSLERGIYEQYF.

The gene calls are TRBV2 and TRBJ1-6, with D uncertain. CDR1 and CDR2 from the germline V gene are SNHLY and FYNNEI. The V and J ends lost 1 base and 5 bases respectively, with 6 bases between them. This CDR3 has 14 amino acids. This CDR3 is CASSEGLNNSPLHF. The DNA for the CDR3 is TGTGCCAGCAGTGAAGGCCTAAATAATTCACCCCTCCACTTT.

The chain has TRBV29-1 and TRBJ2-7; D is perhaps TRBD1 or TRBD2 (5 bases each). Deletions cut 7 bases from V and 7 bases from J, with 11 bases between. There are 10 residues in the CDR3. Germline assignment: CDR1 SQVTM and CDR2 ANQGSEA. This CDR3 is CSAGGLEQYF. CDR3 DNA sequence: TGCAGCGCTGGGGGTTTGGAGCAGTACTTC.

This sequence joins TRBV27 and TRBJ2-1; D may correspond to TRBD1 or TRBD2 (6 bases each). V was pared by 3 bases and J by 8 bases, with 17 bases between. The CDR3 length is 15 residues. Germline assignment: CDR1 MNHEY and CDR2 SMNVEV (reference sequence). CDR3 in DNA: TGTGCCAGCAGTTTCTCCCCGGGGGCCAGCGATGAGCAGTTCTTC. Its protein product is CASSFSPGASDEQFF.

The gene calls are TRBV5-4 and TRBJ2-3; D unclear. Germline lookup yields CDR1 SGHNT and CDR2 YYREEE (reference sequence). CDR3 size: 15 residues. The germline V and J ends were trimmed by 5 bases and 3 bases, with 16 bases remaining between them. The CDR3 DNA reads as TGTGCCAGCAGTTTGAACGAAGCCGTGACAGATACGCAGTATTTT. Its protein is CASSLNEAVTDTQYF.

The chain is built from TRBV29-1 and TRBJ1-3; tentatively, D is TRBD1 (5 bases). The CDR3 has 12 residues. The germline gives CDR1 SQVTM, CDR2 ANQGSEA. Trimming took 6 bases from V and 5 from J, leaving 11 bases between them. The CDR3 nucleotides read TGCAGCGTCAGGGACGGACGAAACACCATATATTTT. Residues: CSVRDGRNTIYF.

The rearrangement uses TRBV5-6 and TRBJ2-7; 12 bases fit TRBD2. CDR1 is SGHDT and CDR2 is YYEEEE in the germline V gene. The CDR3 is 17 residues long. The V gene end was trimmed by 0 bases and the J gene end by 0 bases; junction bases not matched to a gene: 4. As DNA, the CDR3 is TGTGCCAGCAGCTTGGGACTAGCGGGGGTGAGCTCCTACGAGCAGTACTTC. Residues: CASSLGLAGVSSYEQYF.

This clone appeared once. The V and J genes are TRBV7-9 and TRBJ1-1; 8 bases map to TRBD1. Germline V CDR1 and CDR2: SEHNR, FQNEAQ (reference sequence). The CDR3 has 14 residues. The V and J ends lost 1 base and 3 bases, in that order; junction bases with no gene match: 1. The CDR3 reads CASSLVQGDTEAFF. CDR3 DNA sequence: TGTGCCAGCAGCTTAGTACAGGGGGACACTGAAGCTTTCTTT.